This TCR beta chain stems from a study of blood T cell repertoires in COVID-19. Study-level information: Samples came from the United States, Italy and Spain, spanning acute and convalescent COVID-19. In each case, the material was cDNA or gDNA derived from T cells, B-cell-depleted T cells, or PBMCs.

Germline V lookup: CDR1 MNHEY, CDR2 SMNVEV (reference sequence). The CDR3 is made up of 14 amino acids. V was clipped by 3 bases and J by 3 bases, with 8 bases between them. In the source study's methods: Amplification of reference gene primers provided the estimated nucleated cell counts. Method: immunoSEQ multiplex PCR; TCRdb's copy keeps in-frame clones and lacks some. From that table come the V and J calls and clone size; the DNA was used to work out D and trimming. The table lists around 430,000 clones, 88% of them singletons. J is TRBJ1-4 and V is TRBV27, with D possibly being TRBD1 (5 bases). The TCR sequence derives from a woman between 45 and 60 years old with COVID-19, enrolled during active disease. Sequencing input: peripheral blood. The CDR3 region has the DNA TGTGCCAGCAGTTTCGGGGGGGCTAATGAAAAACTGTTTTTT. Translation gives CASSFGGANEKLFF.